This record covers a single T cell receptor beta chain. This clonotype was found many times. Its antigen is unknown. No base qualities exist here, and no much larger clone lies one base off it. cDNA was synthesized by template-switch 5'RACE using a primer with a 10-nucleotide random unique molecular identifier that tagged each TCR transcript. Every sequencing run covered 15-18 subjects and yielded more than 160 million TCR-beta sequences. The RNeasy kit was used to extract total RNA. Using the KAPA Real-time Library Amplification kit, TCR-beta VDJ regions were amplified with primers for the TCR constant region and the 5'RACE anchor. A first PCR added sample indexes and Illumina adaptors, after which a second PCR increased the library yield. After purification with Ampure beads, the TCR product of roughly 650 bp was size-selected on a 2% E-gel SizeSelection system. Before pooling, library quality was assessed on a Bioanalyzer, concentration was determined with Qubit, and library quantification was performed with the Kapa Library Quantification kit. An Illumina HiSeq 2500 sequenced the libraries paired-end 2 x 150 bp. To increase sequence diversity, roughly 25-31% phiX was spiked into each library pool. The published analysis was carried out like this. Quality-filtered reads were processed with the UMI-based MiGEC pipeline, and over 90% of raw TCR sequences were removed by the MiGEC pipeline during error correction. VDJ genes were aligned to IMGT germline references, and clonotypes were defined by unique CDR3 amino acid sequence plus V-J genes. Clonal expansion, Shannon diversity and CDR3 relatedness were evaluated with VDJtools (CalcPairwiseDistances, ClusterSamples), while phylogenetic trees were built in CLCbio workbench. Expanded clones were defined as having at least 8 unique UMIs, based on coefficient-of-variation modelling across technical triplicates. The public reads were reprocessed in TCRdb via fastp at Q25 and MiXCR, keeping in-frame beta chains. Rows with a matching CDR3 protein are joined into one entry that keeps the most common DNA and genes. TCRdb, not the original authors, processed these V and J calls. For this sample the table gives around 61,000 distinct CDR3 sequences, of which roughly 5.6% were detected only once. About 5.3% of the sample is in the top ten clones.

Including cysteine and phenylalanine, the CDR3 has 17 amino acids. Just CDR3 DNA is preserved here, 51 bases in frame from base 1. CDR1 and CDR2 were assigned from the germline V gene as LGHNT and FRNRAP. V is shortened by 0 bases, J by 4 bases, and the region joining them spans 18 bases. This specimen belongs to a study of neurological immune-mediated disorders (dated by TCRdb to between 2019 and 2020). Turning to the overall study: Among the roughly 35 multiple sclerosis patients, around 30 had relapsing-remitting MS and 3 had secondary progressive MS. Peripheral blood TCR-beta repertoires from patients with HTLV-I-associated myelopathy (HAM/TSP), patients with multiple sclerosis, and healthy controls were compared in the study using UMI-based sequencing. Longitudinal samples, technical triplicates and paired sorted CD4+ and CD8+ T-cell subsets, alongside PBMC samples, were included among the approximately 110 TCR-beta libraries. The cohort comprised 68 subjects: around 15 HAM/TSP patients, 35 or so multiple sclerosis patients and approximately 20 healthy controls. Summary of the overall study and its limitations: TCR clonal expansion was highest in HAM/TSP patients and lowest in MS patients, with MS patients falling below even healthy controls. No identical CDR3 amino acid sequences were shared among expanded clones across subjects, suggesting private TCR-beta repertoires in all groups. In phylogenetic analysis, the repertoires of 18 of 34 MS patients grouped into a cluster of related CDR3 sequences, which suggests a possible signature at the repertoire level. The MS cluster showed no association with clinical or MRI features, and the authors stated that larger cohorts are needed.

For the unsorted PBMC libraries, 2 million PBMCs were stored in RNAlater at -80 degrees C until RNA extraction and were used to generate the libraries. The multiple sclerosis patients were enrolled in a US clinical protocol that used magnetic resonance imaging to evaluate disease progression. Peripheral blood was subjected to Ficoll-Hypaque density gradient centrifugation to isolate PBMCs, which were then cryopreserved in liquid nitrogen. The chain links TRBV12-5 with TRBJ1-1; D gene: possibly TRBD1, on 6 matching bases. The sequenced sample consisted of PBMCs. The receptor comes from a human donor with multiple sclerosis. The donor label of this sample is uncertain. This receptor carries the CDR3 CASGLVITGPRGTEAFF. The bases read TGTGCTAGTGGTTTGGTAATAACAGGGCCCCGAGGCACTGAAGCTTTCTTT.